This T cell receptor beta chain was sequenced in a study of beta chain features in type 1 diabetes. The wider study: Age, gender, cell numbers and subset yield matched between patients and controls.

This clone was picked up a small number of times. Its antigen is undetermined. Via CD45RO/CCR7/CD25/CD127/CD95/CD27, cells of the CD4+ naive, central memory, regulatory and stem cell-like memory subsets were sorted. The study's findings and limits: Type 1 diabetes patients had TCRB CDR3s that were shorter (moderately but significantly so) in all four CD4+ subsets. Patients with type 1 diabetes showed fewer VDJ junction insertions and more deletions. High TCR expression in some cells could lead to their over-representation in cDNA sequencing.

CDR1 and CDR2 (germline): LNHNV, YYDKDF (reference sequence). Between the trimmed V and J ends, which lost 5 bases and 2 bases, there was a span of 6 bases. The CDR3 consists of 12 residues. TCRB transcripts that were expressed got sequenced, as all of the isolated RNA had been reverse transcribed. Assay used: immunoSEQ multiplex PCR; TCRdb lists only in-frame clones, some missing. The profile shows 300,000 or so clones, roughly an eighth of them singletons. This clonotype was sampled from a young man with type 1 diabetes. The sequenced material came from naive CD4+ T cells from blood. The chain uses TRBV15 and TRBJ1-2; unclear D gene. This CDR3 is CATSLVNYGYTF. CDR3 DNA: TGTGCCACCAGCCTAGTCAACTATGGCTACACCTTC. Using reference TRBV15 and TRBJ1-2 for the parts outside the CDR3, the full variable domain is DAMVIQNPRYQVTQFGKPVTLSCSQTLNHNVMYWYQQKSSQAPKLLFHYYDKDFNNEADTPDNFQSRRPNTSFCFLDIRSPGLGDTAMYLCATSLVNYGYTFGSGTRLTVV.